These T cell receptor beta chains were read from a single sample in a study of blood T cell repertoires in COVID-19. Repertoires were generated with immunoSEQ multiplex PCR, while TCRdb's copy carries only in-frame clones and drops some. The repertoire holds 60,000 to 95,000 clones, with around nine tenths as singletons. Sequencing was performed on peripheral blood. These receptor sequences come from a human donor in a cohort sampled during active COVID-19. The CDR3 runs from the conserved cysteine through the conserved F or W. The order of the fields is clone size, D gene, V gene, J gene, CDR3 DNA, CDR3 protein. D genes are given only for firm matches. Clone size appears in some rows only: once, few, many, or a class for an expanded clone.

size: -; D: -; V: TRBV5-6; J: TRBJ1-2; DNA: TGTGCCAGCAGCTCTCGCGGGGCCCGATATGGCTACACCTTC; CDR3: CASSSRGARYGYTF
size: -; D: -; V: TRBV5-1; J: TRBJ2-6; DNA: TGCGCCAGCAGCACGGGACACTCTGGGGCCAACGTCCTGACTTTC; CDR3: CASSTGHSGANVLTF
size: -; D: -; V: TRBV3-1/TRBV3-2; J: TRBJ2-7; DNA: TGTGCCAGCAGCCAATACGGGAGCTCCTACGAGCAGTACTTC; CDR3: CASSQYGSSYEQYF
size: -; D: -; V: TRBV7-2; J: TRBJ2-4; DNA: TGTGCCAGCAGCTCTGGCTACGTCGGGGGGCGAAACATTCAGTACTTC; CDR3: CASSSGYVGGRNIQYF
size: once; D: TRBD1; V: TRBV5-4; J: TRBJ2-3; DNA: TGTGCCAGCAGCTTGGGACAGGGAGTTTTGGCAGATACGCAGTATTTT; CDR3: CASSLGQGVLADTQYF
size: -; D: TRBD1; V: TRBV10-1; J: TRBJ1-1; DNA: TGCGCCAGCAGTGAGTTCGGACAGGGAATTACTGAAGCTTTCTTT; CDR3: CASSEFGQGITEAFF
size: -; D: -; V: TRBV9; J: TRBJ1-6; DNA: TGTGCCAGCAGCGTAGAGGAAGGGGCCCTCCACTTT; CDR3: CASSVEEGALHF
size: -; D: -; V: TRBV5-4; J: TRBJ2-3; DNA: TGTGCCAGCAGCTTGGGGGAGTTCGGGCAGTATTTT; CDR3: CASSLGEFGQYF
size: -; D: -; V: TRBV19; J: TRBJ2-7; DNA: TGTGCCAGTAGTCTCGTAGAGGGCTACGAGCAGTACTTC; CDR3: CASSLVEGYEQYF
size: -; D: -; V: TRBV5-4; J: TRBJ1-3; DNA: TGTGCCAGCAGCTTGGCCGGGGGTCGCGCCATATATTTT; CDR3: CASSLAGGRAIYF